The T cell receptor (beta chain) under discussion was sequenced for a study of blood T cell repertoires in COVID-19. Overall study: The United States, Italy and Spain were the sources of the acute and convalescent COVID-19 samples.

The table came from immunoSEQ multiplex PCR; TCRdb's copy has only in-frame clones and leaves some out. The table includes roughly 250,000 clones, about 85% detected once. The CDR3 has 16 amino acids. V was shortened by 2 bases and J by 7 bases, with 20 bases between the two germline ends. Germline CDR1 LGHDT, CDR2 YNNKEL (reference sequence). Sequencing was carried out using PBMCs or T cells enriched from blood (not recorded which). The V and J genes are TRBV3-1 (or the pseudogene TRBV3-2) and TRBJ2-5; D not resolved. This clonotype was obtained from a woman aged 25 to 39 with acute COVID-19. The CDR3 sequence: CASSQNELSFRWTQYF. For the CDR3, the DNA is TGTGCCAGCAGCCAAAACGAACTTTCGTTTCGGTGGACCCAGTACTTC.